These T cell receptor beta chains were read from a single sample in a study of neurological immune-mediated disorders. TCRdb used MiXCR to reprocess the 5' RACE reads, holding one entry per CDR3 protein. The sample yields about 70,000 distinct CDR3 sequences, approximately 5.3% seen once. Sequencing input: PBMCs. The receptor set was obtained from a human donor with multiple sclerosis. The donor label of this sample is uncertain. The CDR3 runs from the conserved cysteine through the conserved F or W. The order of the fields is clone size, V gene, D gene, J gene, CDR3 protein, CDR3 DNA. D genes are given only for firm matches. Clone size is shown for a subset of rows, as once, few, many or a class of expanded clone.

>many|TRBV20-1|-|TRBJ2-3
CSARALAVRDTQYF
TGCAGTGCTAGAGCACTAGCCGTGCGAGATACGCAGTATTTT
>many|TRBV6-5|-|TRBJ2-1
CASSYGAEQFF
TGTGCCAGCAGTTACGGGGCGGAGCAGTTCTTC
>many|TRBV5-6|-|TRBJ1-1
CASSFPGGNTEAFF
TGTGCCAGCAGCTTCCCAGGCGGGAACACTGAAGCTTTCTTT
>many|TRBV6-5|-|TRBJ2-3
CASSYSNQGLDTQYF
TGTGCCAGCAGTTACTCGAACCAGGGGCTGGATACGCAGTATTTT
>many|TRBV4-2|-|TRBJ2-3
CASSPTSGGTDTQYF
TGTGCCAGCAGCCCCACCTCGGGGGGCACAGATACGCAGTATTTT
>many|TRBV20-1|-|TRBJ1-1
CSARDLEMGTEAFF
TGCAGTGCTAGAGATCTGGAGATGGGCACTGAAGCTTTCTTT
>-|TRBV5-1|-|TRBJ2-2
CASTLASAGELFF
TGCGCCAGCACGCTAGCTAGCGCCGGGGAGCTGTTTTTT
>many|TRBV5-1|-|TRBJ2-7
CASSSSLTASYEQYF
TGCGCCAGCAGTTCGAGCTTAACAGCTTCCTACGAGCAGTACTTC
>many|TRBV4-1|-|TRBJ2-3
CASSREVSTDTQYF
TGCGCCAGCAGCCGGGAGGTCAGCACAGATACGCAGTATTTT
>many|TRBV7-3|TRBD2|TRBJ2-1
CASSLGSGGIENEQFF
TGTGCCAGCAGCTTAGGCAGCGGGGGGATTGAAAATGAGCAGTTCTTC
>few|TRBV10-3|TRBD1|TRBJ1-2
CAISESRQGARGYTF
TGTGCCATCAGTGAGTCGAGGCAGGGGGCCCGTGGCTACACCTTC
>few|TRBV12-3/TRBV12-4|TRBD1|TRBJ1-2
CASNPGDRAGYTF
TGTGCCAGCAACCCAGGGGACAGGGCTGGCTACACCTTC
>many|TRBV27|TRBD1|TRBJ1-4
CASSLFPGGAEKLFF
TGTGCCAGCAGTTTATTTCCAGGGGGCGCGGAAAAACTGTTTTTT
>-|TRBV6-6|TRBD1|TRBJ1-5
CASSSKGQGRVWSNQPQHF
TGTGCCAGCAGTTCGAAAGGACAGGGTAGGGTGTGGAGCAATCAGCCCCAGCATTTT
>many|TRBV5-4|-|TRBJ2-1
CASSLGGGNYNEQFF
TGTGCCAGCAGTTTGGGAGGGGGTAACTACAATGAGCAGTTCTTC
>many|TRBV12-3/TRBV12-4|TRBD1|TRBJ1-2
CASSAGTGTYGYTF
TGTGCCAGCAGTGCCGGGACAGGGACCTATGGCTACACCTTC
>many|TRBV5-1|TRBD1|TRBJ2-7
CASSTGTGVSYEQYF
TGCGCCAGCAGCACCGGGACAGGGGTATCCTACGAGCAGTACTTC
>many|TRBV7-9|TRBD1|TRBJ2-7
CASSSTLGQGSYEQYF
TGTGCCAGCAGCTCCACCTTGGGACAGGGTTCCTACGAGCAGTACTTC
>-|TRBV20-1|TRBD1|TRBJ2-1
CSARETTGTAYNEQFF
TGCAGTGCTAGAGAAACAACCGGGACAGCCTACAATGAGCAGTTCTTC
>many|TRBV10-3|TRBD2|TRBJ2-2
CAITSAGGPDGELFF
TGTGCCATCACCTCAGCGGGGGGGCCAGACGGGGAGCTGTTTTTT
>few|TRBV6-2/TRBV6-3|-|TRBJ2-1
CASSYPEVQFF
TGTGCCAGCAGTTACCCTGAGGTGCAGTTCTTC
>many|TRBV12-5|-|TRBJ1-2
CASGLGQPSIGYTF
TGTGCTAGTGGTTTGGGACAGCCTTCTATTGGCTACACCTTC
>many|TRBV12-3/TRBV12-4|-|TRBJ1-5
CASSPGEQPQHF
TGTGCCAGCAGTCCGGGGGAACAGCCCCAGCATTTT
>many|TRBV4-2|TRBD2|TRBJ2-1
CASSQEETAGPYNEQFF
TGTGCCAGCAGCCAAGAGGAGACAGCGGGGCCTTACAATGAGCAGTTCTTC
>many|TRBV5-1|TRBD2|TRBJ2-1
CASTSGGLDEQFF
TGCGCCAGTACCAGCGGGGGTCTGGATGAGCAGTTCTTC
>many|TRBV6-2/TRBV6-3|-|TRBJ1-5
CASSNRAGNQPQHF
TGTGCCAGCAGTAACAGGGCAGGCAATCAGCCCCAGCATTTT
>many|TRBV12-3/TRBV12-4|TRBD2|TRBJ2-3
CASSGGAEDTQYF
TGTGCCAGCAGCGGGGGGGCGGAAGATACGCAGTATTTT
>many|TRBV29-1|-|TRBJ1-1
CSVEDQSTEAFF
TGCAGCGTTGAAGATCAGAGTACGGAAGCTTTCTTT
>few|TRBV5-1|TRBD1|TRBJ1-1
CASSLTGGEGTEAFF
TGCGCCAGCAGCTTGACAGGGGGCGAGGGGACTGAAGCTTTCTTT
>many|TRBV12-5|TRBD1|TRBJ1-2
CASVWTGARLNYGYTF
TGTGCTAGTGTCTGGACAGGGGCGCGATTGAACTATGGCTACACCTTC
>many|TRBV7-2|-|TRBJ2-5
CASSLQGSQYF
TGTGCCAGCAGCTTACAGGGATCCCAGTACTTC
>many|TRBV20-1|-|TRBJ1-1
CSARDRVVNTEAFF
TGCAGTGCTAGAGATAGAGTTGTGAACACTGAAGCTTTCTTT
>many|TRBV15|TRBD2|TRBJ2-5
CATSRGGTTLETQYF
TGTGCCACCAGCAGGGGCGGGACTACCCTAGAGACCCAGTACTTC
>many|TRBV20-1|TRBD1|TRBJ1-4
CSARSSGTGVVEKLFF
TGCAGTGCTAGGTCCTCCGGGACAGGGGTTGTAGAAAAACTGTTTTTT
>many|TRBV29-1|-|TRBJ2-1
CSVEAGYYNEQFF
TGCAGCGTTGAAGCGGGGTACTACAATGAGCAGTTCTTC
>many|TRBV5-1|-|TRBJ2-2
CASTWGSDTGELFF
TGCGCCAGCACTTGGGGTTCGGACACCGGGGAGCTGTTTTTT
>many|TRBV20-1|TRBD1|TRBJ2-3
CSARYPGQEGTDTQYF
TGCAGTGCTAGATATCCGGGACAGGAGGGTACAGATACGCAGTATTTT
>many|TRBV5-1|-|TRBJ2-5
CASSLTPPTSQETQYF
TGCGCCAGCAGCCTGACACCCCCAACGAGTCAGGAGACCCAGTACTTC
>many|TRBV5-1|-|TRBJ2-3
CASSLPRAADTQYF
TGCGCCAGCAGCCTTCCACGAGCAGCAGATACGCAGTATTTT
>many|TRBV29-1|TRBD2|TRBJ2-7
CSARAGAPYEQYF
TGCAGCGCTAGAGCGGGGGCTCCCTACGAGCAGTACTTC
>many|TRBV5-1|-|TRBJ2-1
CASSLGWGNEQFF
TGCGCCAGCAGCTTGGGTTGGGGAAATGAGCAGTTCTTC
>many|TRBV20-1|-|TRBJ2-3
CSARDSAAGQWDTQYF
TGCAGTGCTAGAGATTCGGCAGCGGGCCAGTGGGATACGCAGTATTTT
>many|TRBV20-1|-|TRBJ1-6
CSADKGGVPGRNSPLHF
TGCAGTGCTGACAAAGGAGGGGTACCGGGGCGTAATTCACCCCTCCACTTT
>many|TRBV3-1|-|TRBJ2-3
CASSQDYRRVTQYF
TGTGCCAGCAGCCAAGATTACCGCCGGGTTACGCAGTATTTT
>many|TRBV9|-|TRBJ1-5
CASSVEGGQPQHF
TGTGCCAGCAGCGTAGAAGGAGGCCAGCCCCAGCATTTT
>-|TRBV29-1|TRBD1|TRBJ1-2
CSVESGQPYGYTF
TGCAGCGTTGAATCGGGACAGCCTTATGGCTACACCTTC
>-|TRBV6-1|-|TRBJ2-7
CASSELNGAYYEQYF
TGTGCCAGCAGTGAGTTGAACGGGGCATACTACGAGCAGTACTTC
>many|TRBV29-1|-|TRBJ2-6
CSVESGEANVLTF
TGCAGCGTTGAAAGCGGTGAGGCCAACGTCCTGACTTTC
>few|TRBV6-2/TRBV6-3|TRBD1|TRBJ2-3
CASSYLGTDDTQYF
TGTGCCAGCAGTTACTTGGGGACAGACGATACGCAGTATTTT
>many|TRBV11-2|TRBD1|TRBJ1-1
CASSSDRAYTEAFF
TGTGCCAGCAGCTCGGACAGGGCTTACACTGAAGCTTTCTTT
>medium-sized|TRBV29-1|-|TRBJ2-2
CSARYWDTGELFF
TGCAGCGCACGGTACTGGGACACCGGGGAGCTGTTTTTT
>many|TRBV20-1|TRBD2|TRBJ2-7
CSARAAGVLTYEQYF
TGCAGTGCTAGAGCGGCGGGGGTGCTAACCTACGAGCAGTACTTC